Listed below are T cell receptor beta chains from one sample, sequenced in a study of blood T cell repertoires in COVID-19. The repertoire was sequenced with immunoSEQ multiplex PCR; TCRdb's copy has only in-frame clones and lacks some. Counted here are approximately 230,000 clones, approximately 83% occurring once; the ten biggest clones make up roughly 10%. The sample taken for sequencing was peripheral blood. The receptors come from a man of 80 years or more with acute or convalescent COVID-19. The CDR3 runs from the conserved cysteine through the conserved F or W. The D gene is left open where the match is weak. The size entry is marked missing in some rows and otherwise reads once, few, many or a size class.

v_call,j_call,d_call,cdr3_length,clone_size,cdr3_aa,cdr3_nt
TRBV7-9,TRBJ1-2,-,14,-,CASRPQGTNYGYTF,TGTGCCAGCAGACCCCAGGGGACTAACTATGGCTACACCTTC
TRBV6-6,TRBJ1-5,TRBD1,14,-,CASRGQGSVQPQHF,TGTGCCAGCAGGGGACAGGGGAGCGTTCAGCCCCAGCATTTT
TRBV10-3,TRBJ2-7,-,13,-,CAISDQDPYEQYF,TGTGCCATCAGTGATCAGGATCCCTACGAGCAGTACTTC
TRBV6-5,TRBJ1-6,TRBD1,15,-,CASSYSRQGDSPLHF,TGTGCCAGCAGTTACTCGAGACAGGGAGATTCACCCCTCCACTTT
TRBV19,TRBJ1-2,TRBD1,16,-,CASSSGQGFRRGGYTF,TGTGCCAGTAGTTCGGGACAGGGTTTTCGGAGGGGGGGCTACACCTTC
TRBV6-1,TRBJ1-5,TRBD1,14,few,CASSEFGQGQPQHF,TGTGCCAGCAGTGAATTTGGACAGGGTCAGCCCCAGCATTTT
TRBV27,TRBJ2-7,TRBD1,13,-,CASSRDRGREQYF,TGTGCCAGCAGCCGAGACAGGGGGCGGGAGCAGTACTTC
TRBV7-2,TRBJ2-1,TRBD2,17,once,CATSGGGPLRFGNEQFF,TGTGCCACCTCCGGCGGGGGGCCCCTTAGGTTTGGCAATGAGCAGTTCTTC
TRBV3-1/TRBV3-2,TRBJ1-2,-,15,-,CASSQDMLTGPGYTF,TGTGCCAGCAGCCAAGATATGTTAACAGGGCCTGGCTACACCTTC
TRBV7-9,TRBJ1-4,-,14,-,CASGLPNPSEKLFF,TGTGCCAGCGGCCTCCCCAACCCCTCTGAAAAACTGTTTTTT